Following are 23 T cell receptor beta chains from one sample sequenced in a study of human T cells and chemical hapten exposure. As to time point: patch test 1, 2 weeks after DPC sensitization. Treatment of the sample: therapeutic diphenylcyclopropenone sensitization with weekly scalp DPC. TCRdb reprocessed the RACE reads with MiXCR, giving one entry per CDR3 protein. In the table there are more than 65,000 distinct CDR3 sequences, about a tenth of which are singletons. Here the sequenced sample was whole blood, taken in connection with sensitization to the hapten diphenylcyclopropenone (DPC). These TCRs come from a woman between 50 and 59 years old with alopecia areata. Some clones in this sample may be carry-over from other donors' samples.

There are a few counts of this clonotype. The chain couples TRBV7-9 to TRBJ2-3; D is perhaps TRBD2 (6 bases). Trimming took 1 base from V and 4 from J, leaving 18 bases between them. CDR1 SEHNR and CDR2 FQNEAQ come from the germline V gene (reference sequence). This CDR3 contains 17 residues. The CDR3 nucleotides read TGTGCCAGCAGCTTAGGGCTCCTCCGGGACTCCCCAGATACGCAGTATTTT. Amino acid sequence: CASSLGLLRDSPDTQYF. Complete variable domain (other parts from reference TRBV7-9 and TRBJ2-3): DTGVSQNPRHKITKRGQNVTFRCDPISEHNRLYWYRQTLGQGPEFLTYFQNEAQLEKSRLLSDRFSAERPKGSFSTLEIQRTEQGDSAMYLCASSLGLLRDSPDTQYFGPGTRLTVL.

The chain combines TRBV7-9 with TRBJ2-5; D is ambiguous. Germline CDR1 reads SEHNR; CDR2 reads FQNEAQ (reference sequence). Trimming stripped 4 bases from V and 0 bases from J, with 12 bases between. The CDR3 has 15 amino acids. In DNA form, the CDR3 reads TGTGCCAGCAGCTCTAAACAGTGGGACCAAGAGACCCAGTACTTC. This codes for CASSSKQWDQETQYF.

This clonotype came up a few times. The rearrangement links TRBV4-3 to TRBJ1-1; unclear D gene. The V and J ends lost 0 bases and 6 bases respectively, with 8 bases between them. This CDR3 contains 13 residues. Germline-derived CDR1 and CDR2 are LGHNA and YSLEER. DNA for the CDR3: TGCGCCAGCAGCCAAGATGAGACCGCTGAAGCTTTCTTT. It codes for CASSQDETAEAFF.

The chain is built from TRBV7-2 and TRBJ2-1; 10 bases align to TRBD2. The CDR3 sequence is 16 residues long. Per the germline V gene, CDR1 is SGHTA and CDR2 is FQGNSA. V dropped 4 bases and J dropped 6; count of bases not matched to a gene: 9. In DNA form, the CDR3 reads TGTGCCAGCAGCTACCCACTCGGGACTAGCGTCAATGAGCAGTTCTTC. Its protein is CASSYPLGTSVNEQFF.

The DNA for the CDR3 is TGCAGCGTCTCCCCCGGGGGTAACCAGCCCCAGCATTTT. This encodes CSVSPGGNQPQHF. V usage is TRBV29-1 and J usage is TRBJ1-5; tentatively, D is TRBD1 (5 bases). Germline V gene lookup returns CDR1 SQVTM and CDR2 ANQGSEA. The V end lost 6 bases, the J end lost 7 bases, and 16 bases lay between the germline ends. CDR3 size: 13 residues.

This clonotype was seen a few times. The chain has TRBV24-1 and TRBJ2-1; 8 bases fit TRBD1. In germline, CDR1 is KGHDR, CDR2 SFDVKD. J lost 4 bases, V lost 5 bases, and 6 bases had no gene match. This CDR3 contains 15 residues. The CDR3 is CATSGYDRGYNEQFF. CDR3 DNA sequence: TGTGCCACCAGTGGCTATGACAGGGGTTACAATGAGCAGTTCTTC.

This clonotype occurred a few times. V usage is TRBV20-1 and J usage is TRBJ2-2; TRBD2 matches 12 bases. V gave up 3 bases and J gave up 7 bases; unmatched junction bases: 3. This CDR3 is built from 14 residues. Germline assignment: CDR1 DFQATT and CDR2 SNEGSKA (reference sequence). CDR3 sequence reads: CSARPGLAGGELFF. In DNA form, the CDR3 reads TGCAGTGCTAGGCCGGGACTAGCGGGCGGGGAGCTGTTTTTT.

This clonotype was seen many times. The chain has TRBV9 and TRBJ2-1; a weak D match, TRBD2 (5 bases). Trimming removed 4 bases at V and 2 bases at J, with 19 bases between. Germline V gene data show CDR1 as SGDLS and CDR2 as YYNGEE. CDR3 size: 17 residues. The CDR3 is CASSPGEGSLAYNEQFF. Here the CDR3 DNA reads TGTGCCAGCAGCCCCGGGGAAGGGAGTCTGGCCTACAATGAGCAGTTCTTC.

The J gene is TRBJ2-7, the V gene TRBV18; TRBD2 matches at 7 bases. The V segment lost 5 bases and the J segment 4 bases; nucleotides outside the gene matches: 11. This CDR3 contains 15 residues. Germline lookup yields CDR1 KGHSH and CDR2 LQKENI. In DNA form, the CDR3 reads TGTGCCAGCTCAGTGCCCGGGACTACCCAGTACGAGCAGTACTTC. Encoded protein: CASSVPGTTQYEQYF.

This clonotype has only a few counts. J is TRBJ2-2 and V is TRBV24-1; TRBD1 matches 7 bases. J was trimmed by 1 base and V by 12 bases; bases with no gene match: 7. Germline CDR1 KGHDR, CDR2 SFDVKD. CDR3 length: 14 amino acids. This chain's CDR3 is CASSGTVNTGELFF. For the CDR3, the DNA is TGTGCCTCCTCCGGGACAGTGAACACCGGGGAGCTGTTTTTT.

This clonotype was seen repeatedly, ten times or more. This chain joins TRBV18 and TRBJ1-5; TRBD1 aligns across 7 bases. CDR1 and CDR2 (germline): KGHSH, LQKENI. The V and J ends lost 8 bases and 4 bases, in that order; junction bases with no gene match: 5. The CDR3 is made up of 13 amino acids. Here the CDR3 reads CASRTGSNQPQHF. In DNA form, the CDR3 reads TGTGCCAGCAGGACAGGCAGTAATCAGCCCCAGCATTTT.

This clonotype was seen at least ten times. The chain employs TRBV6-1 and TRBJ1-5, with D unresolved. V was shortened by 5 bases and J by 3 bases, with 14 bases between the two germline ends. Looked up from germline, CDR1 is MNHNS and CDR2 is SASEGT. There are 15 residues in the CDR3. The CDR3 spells CASSPRFSANQPQHF. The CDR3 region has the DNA TGTGCCAGCAGTCCTCGATTCAGCGCCAATCAGCCCCAGCATTTT.

The CDR3 DNA sequence: TGCAGCGTTGAAGATCATACGGATGAGCAGTTCTTC. Protein product: CSVEDHTDEQFF. J is TRBJ2-1 and V is TRBV29-1; D remains unclear. V was shortened by 0 bases and J by 8 bases, with 8 bases between the two germline ends. CDR1 is SQVTM, CDR2 ANQGSEA, per germline. This CDR3 is built from 12 residues.

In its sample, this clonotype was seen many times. The CDR3 DNA sequence: TGTGCCAGCAGCTCTAGCGGGAACTCCTACAATGAGCAGTTCTTC. Translating gives CASSSSGNSYNEQFF. This chain uses TRBV7-2 with TRBJ2-1, with 9 bases lining up with TRBD2. The CDR3 covers 15 residues. Germline V gene data show CDR1 as SGHTA and CDR2 as FQGNSA. J lost 0 bases, V lost 4 bases, and 1 base had no gene match.

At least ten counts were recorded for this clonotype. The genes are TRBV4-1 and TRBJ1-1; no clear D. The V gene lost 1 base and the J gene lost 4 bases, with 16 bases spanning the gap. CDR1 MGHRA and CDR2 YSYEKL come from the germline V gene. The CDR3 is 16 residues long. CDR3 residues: CASSQASVSRSTEAFF. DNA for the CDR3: TGCGCCAGCAGCCAAGCCAGCGTATCTCGTAGCACTGAAGCTTTCTTT.

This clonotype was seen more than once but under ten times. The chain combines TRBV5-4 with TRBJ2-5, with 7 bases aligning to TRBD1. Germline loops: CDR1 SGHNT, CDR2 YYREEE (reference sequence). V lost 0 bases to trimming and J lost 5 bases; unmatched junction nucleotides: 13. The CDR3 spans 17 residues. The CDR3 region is CASSLVKWTGSAETQYF. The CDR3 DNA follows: TGTGCCAGCAGCTTGGTCAAATGGACAGGCTCGGCGGAGACCCAGTACTTC.

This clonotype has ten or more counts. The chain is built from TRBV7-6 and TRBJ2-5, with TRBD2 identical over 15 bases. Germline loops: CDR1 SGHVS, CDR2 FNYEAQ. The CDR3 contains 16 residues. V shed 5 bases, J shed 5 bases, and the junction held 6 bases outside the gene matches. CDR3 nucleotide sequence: TGTGCCAGCAGCCCCGGACTAGCGGGAGGGACGGAGACCCAGTACTTC. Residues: CASSPGLAGGTETQYF.

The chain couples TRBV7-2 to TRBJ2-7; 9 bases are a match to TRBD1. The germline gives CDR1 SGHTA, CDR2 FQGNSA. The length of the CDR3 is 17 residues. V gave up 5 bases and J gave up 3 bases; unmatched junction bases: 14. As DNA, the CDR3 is TGTGCCAGCAGCCCGTACTGGGGTCGGGACAGGGTCTACGAGCAGTACTTC. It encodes CASSPYWGRDRVYEQYF.

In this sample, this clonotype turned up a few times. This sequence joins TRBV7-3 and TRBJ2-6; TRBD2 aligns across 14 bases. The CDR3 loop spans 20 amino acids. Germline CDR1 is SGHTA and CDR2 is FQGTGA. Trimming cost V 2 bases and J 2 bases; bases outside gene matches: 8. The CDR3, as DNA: TGTGCCAGCAGCTTAGGGACTAGCGGGAGATCTTCCCCTGGGGCCAACGTCCTGACTTTC. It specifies CASSLGTSGRSSPGANVLTF.

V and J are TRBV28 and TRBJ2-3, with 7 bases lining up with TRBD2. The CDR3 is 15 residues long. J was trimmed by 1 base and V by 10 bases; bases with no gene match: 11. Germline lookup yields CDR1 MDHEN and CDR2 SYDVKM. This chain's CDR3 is CATFGGSLRTDTQYF. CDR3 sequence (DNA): TGTGCCACCTTCGGGGGGAGCTTACGCACAGATACGCAGTATTTT.

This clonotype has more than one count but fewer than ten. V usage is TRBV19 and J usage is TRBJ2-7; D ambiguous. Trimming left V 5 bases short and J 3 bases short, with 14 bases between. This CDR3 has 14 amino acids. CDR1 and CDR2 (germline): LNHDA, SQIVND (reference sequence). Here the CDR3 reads CASSPRAANYEQYF. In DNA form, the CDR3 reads TGTGCCAGTAGTCCCCGGGCAGCTAACTACGAGCAGTACTTC.

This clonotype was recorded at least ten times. CDR3 loop: CASSLVFGEGELFF. In DNA form, the CDR3 reads TGTGCCAGCAGCTTGGTGTTCGGCGAGGGGGAGCTGTTTTTT. The rearrangement joins TRBV7-8 to TRBJ2-2; D remains unclear. Looked up from germline, CDR1 is SGHVS and CDR2 is FQNEAQ. The V and J ends lost 3 bases and 8 bases respectively, with 13 bases between them. The CDR3 covers 14 residues.

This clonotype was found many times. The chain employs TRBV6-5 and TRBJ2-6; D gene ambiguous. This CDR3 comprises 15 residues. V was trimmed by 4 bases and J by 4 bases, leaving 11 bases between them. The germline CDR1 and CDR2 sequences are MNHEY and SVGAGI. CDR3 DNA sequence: TGTGCCAGCAGTTCCCTCCCCAGAGGGGCCAACGTCCTGACTTTC. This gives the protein CASSSLPRGANVLTF.